These 8 T cell receptor beta chains came from one sample sequenced in a study of cytomegalovirus exposure and HLA in healthy donors. The PCR ran on 60 Vbeta and 13 Jbeta primers. TCRdb's table, derived via immunoSEQ multiplex PCR, lists solely in-frame clones and lacks some. Among hundreds of thousands of clones, about 72% were seen once, and the ten largest hold 3.5% to 4%. Sequenced input: PBMCs. Receptors originate from a male donor in good health and CMV-seronegative.

This clone was seen only a few times. The chain uses TRBV18 and TRBJ1-5; weak D call: TRBD1 (5 bases). V dropped 3 bases and J dropped 4 bases, with 19 bases sitting between them. Germline V CDR1 and CDR2: KGHSH, LQKENI. CDR3 length: 17 amino acids. The CDR3 coding sequence is TGTGCCAGCTCACCCCGTGGTGGGCAGGGCCATAATCAGCCCCAGCATTTT. This encodes CASSPRGGQGHNQPQHF.

V and J are TRBV7-9 and TRBJ2-4; TRBD2 agrees at 7 bases. With V trimmed by 7 bases and J by 1 base, 4 bases remained unmatched. Germline-derived CDR1 and CDR2 are SEHNR and FQNEAQ (reference sequence). This CDR3 has 14 amino acids. The CDR3 region is CASTPGGAKNIQYF. The CDR3, as DNA: TGTGCCAGCACCCCCGGGGGGGCCAAAAACATTCAGTACTTC.

This rearrangement joins TRBV18 to TRBJ2-1, with TRBD2 identical over 7 bases. This CDR3 is 15 amino acids long. Germline V gives CDR1 KGHSH, CDR2 LQKENI. V shed 10 bases, J shed 0 bases, and the junction held 9 bases outside the gene matches. In DNA, the CDR3 is TGTGCCACCGACGGGGGAGGGCCCTCCTACAATGAGCAGTTCTTC. This translates into CATDGGGPSYNEQFF.

This rearrangement joins TRBV5-1 to TRBJ2-1, with TRBD2 identical over 12 bases. The CDR3 is 20 residues long. The germline CDR1 and CDR2 sequences are SGHRS and YFSETQ. J gave up 8 bases and V 2 bases, and 20 bases lay outside the gene matches. The CDR3 sequence is CASSLSWRDGASGRVDEQFF. CDR3 sequence (DNA): TGCGCCAGCAGCTTAAGTTGGAGGGATGGGGCTAGCGGGAGGGTAGATGAGCAGTTCTTC.

The J gene is TRBJ1-5, the V gene TRBV5-4; D uncertain. Deletions cut 3 bases from V and 3 bases from J, with 4 bases between. Germline V CDR1 and CDR2: SGHNT, YYREEE (reference sequence). CDR3 length equals 12 residues. CDR3 in DNA: TGTGCCAGCAGCTATAACAATCAGCCCCAGCATTTT. Residues: CASSYNNQPQHF.

This clone was seen a few times. The V call is TRBV6-5, the J call TRBJ1-3; no firm D call. The V end lost 6 bases, the J end lost 4 bases, and 13 bases lay between the germline ends. This CDR3 has 14 residues. Germline assignment: CDR1 MNHEY and CDR2 SVGAGI. CDR3: CASSSGGYGNTIYF. The CDR3 DNA is TGTGCCAGCAGCTCCGGAGGGTACGGAAACACCATATATTTT.

In its sample, this clone was seen once. The chain employs TRBV19 and TRBJ2-1; D is possibly TRBD2 (6 bases). With 6 bases removed from V and 6 bases from J, the gap between germline ends came to 12 bases. CDR3 length: 13 amino acids. CDR1 LNHDA and CDR2 SQIVND come from the germline V gene (reference sequence). This CDR3 is CASRHPGGNEQFF. The CDR3 nucleotides are TGTGCCAGTAGACACCCCGGGGGCAATGAGCAGTTCTTC. The full variable domain, rest sourced from reference TRBV19 and TRBJ2-1, is DGGITQSPKYLFRKEGQNVTLSCEQNLNHDAMYWYRQDPGQGLRLIYYSQIVNDFQKGDIAEGYSVSREKKESFPLTVTSAQKNPTAFYLCASRHPGGNEQFFGPGTRLTVL.

The V gene is TRBV28, the J gene TRBJ2-7; 7 bases line up with TRBD2. With V trimmed by 5 bases and J by 3 bases, 10 bases remained unmatched. This CDR3 spans 15 amino acids. Germline CDR1 MDHEN, CDR2 SYDVKM. The CDR3 spells CASSLAGGGNYEQYF. The CDR3 nucleotides read TGTGCCAGCAGTCTTGCTGGGGGGGGGAACTACGAGCAGTACTTC.